Reported below is one T cell receptor beta chain. The antigen is not known. This sample stems from a study of cytotoxic CD8 clonotypes in ibrutinib-treated CLL. About the research overall: Across samples, productive templates numbered roughly 230,000 and productive rearrangements reached 94,082 on average. General observations from the study: Clonality correlated strongly with circulating CD8+ T cells and exceeded age-matched healthy donors at baseline. Once treatment began, public clonotypes, which were uncommon, contracted or stayed stable.

Target depth was 1 in 200,000 to 1 in 1 million T cells, about 10x per clonotype. Repertoires were generated with immunoSEQ multiplex PCR, while TCRdb's copy carries only in-frame clones and drops some. Here the sample spans approximately 340,000 clones, roughly 71% being singletons. The CDR3 has 12 residues. Germline V gives CDR1 SGHAT, CDR2 FQNNGV. V shed 5 bases and J shed 10 bases, with 12 bases lying between them. The chain carries TRBV11-2 and TRBJ2-1; D not certain. This TCR was sampled from a human donor with chronic lymphocytic leukemia. Material: PBMCs, obtained after 36 months of ibrutinib treatment. CDR3 sequence reads: CASSLVWVEQFF. The CDR3 DNA reads as TGTGCCAGCAGCCTCGTTTGGGTCGAGCAGTTCTTC.